One sample yielded the 30 T cell receptor beta chains listed below, sequenced in a study of identical twins. Via MiXCR, TCRdb re-called the 5' RACE reads, giving one row per CDR3 protein. The sample includes about 240,000 distinct CDR3 sequences, approximately 7.9% of them seen just once. These data also featured in a second study, about yellow fever vaccine responses in identical twins.

Sequencing was carried out using CD8+ T cells sorted from blood. These receptors all stem from a woman younger than 35 in good health.

This clonotype has a handful of counts. The chain employs TRBV4-1 and TRBJ2-3; D is undetermined. V was clipped by 0 bases and J by 6 bases, with 16 bases between them. Germline V gives CDR1 MGHRA, CDR2 YSYEKL. The CDR3 sequence is 16 residues long. CDR3 protein: CASSQDIGRYRDTQYF. Here the CDR3 DNA reads TGCGCCAGCAGCCAAGATATAGGGCGGTACCGGGATACGCAGTATTTT.

Only a few counts were recorded for this clonotype. This rearrangement joins TRBV7-9 to TRBJ2-7; D ambiguous. The germline V gene has CDR1 SEHNR and CDR2 FQNEAQ (reference sequence). The germline V and J ends were trimmed by 3 bases and 4 bases, with 7 bases remaining between them. The CDR3 totals 12 residues. CDR3 region: CASSFNPYEQYV. The CDR3 bases are TGTGCCAGCAGCTTTAATCCGTACGAGCAGTACGTC.

This clonotype was detected many times. The V gene is TRBV4-2, the J gene TRBJ2-2, with D possibly being TRBD2 (5 bases). The ends were cut back, 1 base at V and 5 bases at J, with 5 bases in the middle. CDR1 and CDR2 (germline): LGHNA, YNFKEQ. The CDR3 covers 13 residues. The CDR3 protein is CASSQGETGELFF. CDR3 DNA sequence: TGTGCCAGCAGCCAAGGGGAGACCGGGGAGCTGTTTTTT.

This clonotype was recorded many times. The chain carries TRBV29-1 and TRBJ2-1; D may correspond to TRBD1 or TRBD2 (5 bases each). The CDR3 is made up of 15 amino acids. Germline values: CDR1 SQVTM, CDR2 ANQGSEA. Trimming cost V 0 bases and J 5 bases, with 14 bases left between them. The CDR3 spells CSVEEGRNTNNEQFF. The CDR3 nucleotides read TGCAGCGTTGAAGAGGGACGGAATACTAACAATGAGCAGTTCTTC.

Concerning this clonotype itself: The conserved phenylalanine or tryptophan is not found at the CDR3 terminus, so this likely reflects a read error. This chain connects TRBV7-2 to TRBJ1-1; no definite D call. The germline V gene encodes CDR1 SGHTA and CDR2 FQGNSA. V lost 2 bases, J lost 6 bases, and 4 bases lay in between. CDR3 length: 11 amino acids. CDR3 DNA: TGTGCCAGCAGCTTAAGCCCTGAAGCTTTCCTT. Its protein is CASSLSPEAFL.

About this clonotype itself: A clone one base away is much larger, so this may be a read error. V gene TRBV6-4 combines with J gene TRBJ2-3, with D possibly being TRBD2 (7 bases). V was shortened by 3 bases and J by 4 bases, with 11 bases between the two germline ends. CDR3 size: 14 residues. Germline V CDR1 and CDR2: MRHNA, SNTAGT. The CDR3 DNA reads TGTGCCAGCAGTGAACAGGGAGGGGCAGATACGCAGTATTTT. Protein product: CASSEQGGADTQYF.

This clonotype was counted ten times or more. The gene calls are TRBV29-1 and TRBJ1-2; unclear D gene. Germline V gene data show CDR1 as SQVTM and CDR2 as ANQGSEA. Trimming took 6 bases from V and 0 from J, leaving 11 bases between them. This CDR3 is 13 amino acids long. The CDR3: CSVGGGSNYGYTF. CDR3 nucleotides: TGCAGCGTGGGTGGCGGTTCTAACTATGGCTACACCTTC.

This clonotype was seen only a few times. The chain combines TRBV6-4 with TRBJ2-1, with 12 bases matching TRBD2. CDR3 length: 16 residues. CDR1 and CDR2 (germline): MRHNA, SNTAGT. Trimming removed 3 bases from V and 3 bases from J; junction bases left unmatched: 3. CDR3 residues: CASSEVGLAGYNEQFF. Written as DNA, the CDR3 is TGTGCCAGCAGTGAAGTGGGACTAGCGGGCTACAATGAGCAGTTCTTC.

This clonotype has just a few counts. The chain carries TRBV7-8 and TRBJ2-2; 8 bases map to TRBD2. CDR3 length equals 16 residues. Germline CDR1 reads SGHVS; CDR2 reads FQNEAQ. J lost 2 bases, V lost 6 bases, and 8 bases had no gene match. The chain's CDR3 is CASSLSGKKNTGELFF. CDR3 nucleotide sequence: TGTGCCAGCAGTCTTAGCGGGAAGAAAAACACCGGGGAGCTGTTTTTT.

This clonotype was seen many times. The V gene is TRBV10-3, the J gene TRBJ1-2, with a possible D match to TRBD1 (5 bases). CDR3 length: 15 residues. Germline CDR1 reads ENHRY; CDR2 reads SYGVKD. Deletions cut 3 bases from V and 3 bases from J, with 14 bases between. In DNA, the CDR3 is TGTGCCATCAGTGAATCGGGCAGGGCTGACTATGGCTACACCTTC. This gives the protein CAISESGRADYGYTF.

This clonotype was seen repeatedly, ten times or more. The genes are TRBV27 and TRBJ1-2; 7 nucleotides agree with TRBD1. Trimming removed 4 bases from V and 4 bases from J; junction bases left unmatched: 6. Germline CDR1 is MNHEY and CDR2 is SMNVEV (reference sequence). The CDR3 consists of 14 residues. CDR3 sequence: CASSSAGGGYGYTF. CDR3 DNA: TGTGCCAGCAGTTCAGCAGGGGGTGGCTATGGCTACACCTTC.

This clonotype was seen ten or more times. In DNA, the CDR3 is TGTGCCAGCAGTAGCGGGGGCTTTCAGCCCCAGCATTTT. Its translation is CASSSGGFQPQHF. The chain couples TRBV2 to TRBJ1-5; D may be TRBD1 (6 bases). Germline V gives CDR1 SNHLY, CDR2 FYNNEI. The V gene lost 5 bases and the J gene lost 6 bases, with 11 bases spanning the gap. The CDR3 is 13 amino acids. The full variable domain, completed using reference TRBV2 and TRBJ1-5, is EPEVTQTPSHQVTQMGQEVILRCVPISNHLYFYWYRQILGQKVEFLVSFYNNEISEKSEIFDDQFSVERPDGSNFTLKIRSTKLEDSAMYFCASSSGGFQPQHFGDGTRLSIL.

This chain joins TRBV7-8 and TRBJ2-2, with 12 bases fitting TRBD2. This CDR3 has 15 amino acids. V was clipped by 6 bases and J by 5 bases; unmatched bases: 4. From germline, CDR1 is SGHVS and CDR2 FQNEAQ. This CDR3 is CASRPTSGGTGELFF. In DNA, the CDR3 is TGTGCCAGCAGACCGACTAGCGGGGGAACCGGGGAGCTGTTTTTT.

This sequence joins TRBV7-8 and TRBJ2-3; D tentatively reads TRBD1 or TRBD2 (6 bases each). The germline V and J ends were trimmed by 5 bases and 3 bases, with 15 bases remaining between them. In germline, CDR1 is SGHVS, CDR2 FQNEAQ. This CDR3 has 15 residues. CDR3 nucleotide sequence: TGTGCCAGCAGCCCCCCCGGGGGCTTGACAGATACGCAGTATTTT. Its translation is CASSPPGGLTDTQYF.

This chain connects TRBV5-1 to TRBJ2-7; perhaps TRBD1 as D (6 bases). The CDR3 runs to 13 residues. Per the germline V gene, CDR1 is SGHRS and CDR2 is YFSETQ. Deletions cut 0 bases from V and 6 bases from J, with 10 bases between. The CDR3 protein is CASSLGTDSEQYF. The DNA for the CDR3 is TGCGCCAGCAGCTTGGGGACAGATTCCGAGCAGTACTTC.

This clonotype was recorded many times. This chain links TRBV4-1 with TRBJ1-2; D gene ambiguous. Per germline, CDR1 MGHRA and CDR2 YSYEKL. The CDR3 has 14 residues. Trimming cost V 1 base and J 1 base, with 7 bases left between them. The DNA of the CDR3 is TGCGCCAGCAGCCAAGTAGCCAGTAACTATGGCTACACCTTC. Amino acid sequence: CASSQVASNYGYTF.

This clonotype was observed a handful of times. The rearrangement links TRBV6-5 to TRBJ1-2; the match to TRBD1 covers 8 bases. V lost 2 bases, J lost 0 bases, and 11 bases stayed unmatched. The germline gives CDR1 MNHEY, CDR2 SVGAGI. The CDR3 runs 18 residues. As DNA, the CDR3 is TGTGCCAGCAGTTACGGGGGACAGGATTCAGGCTCTAACTATGGCTACACCTTC. Its translation: CASSYGGQDSGSNYGYTF.

This clonotype occurred many times. This chain joins TRBV7-2 and TRBJ2-7; 10 nucleotides line up with TRBD2. J gave up 2 bases and V 1 base, and 5 bases lay outside the gene matches. Germline values: CDR1 SGHTA, CDR2 FQGNSA. The CDR3 extends over 16 amino acids. The CDR3 DNA is TGTGCCAGCAGCTTAGTTTCAGCGGGAGGGCCCTACGAGCAGTACTTC. It codes for CASSLVSAGGPYEQYF.

The chain employs TRBV11-2 and TRBJ2-4, with unresolved D. Germline assignment: CDR1 SGHAT and CDR2 FQNNGV. The CDR3 has 15 amino acids. V lost 4 bases, J lost 1 base, and 11 bases lay in between. For the CDR3, the DNA is TGTGCCAGCAGCTCCGGGTTTGGGGCCAAAAACATTCAGTACTTC. Protein: CASSSGFGAKNIQYF.

The table lists this clonotype with many counts. The rearrangement joins TRBV12-3 or TRBV12-4 to TRBJ2-1, with 11 bases identical to TRBD2. The CDR3 length is 16 residues. V gave up 0 bases and J gave up 8 bases; unmatched junction bases: 6. The DNA for the CDR3 is TGTGCCAGCAGTTTAGCGTTGTTAGCGGGGGGGTATGAGCAGTTCTTC. As protein: CASSLALLAGGYEQFF.

This clonotype has just a few counts. The V and J genes are TRBV2 and TRBJ2-7; D gene ambiguous. Germline V lookup: CDR1 SNHLY, CDR2 FYNNEI. V lost 3 bases and J lost 0, with 15 bases in between. The CDR3 consists of 16 residues. The CDR3 spells CASSEGPVGGSYEQYF. The CDR3 region has the DNA TGTGCCAGCAGTGAGGGCCCCGTCGGCGGCTCCTACGAGCAGTACTTC.

In its sample, this clonotype was seen a few times. The V call is TRBV19, the J call TRBJ2-3; D call uncertain. This CDR3 contains 14 residues. The V gene lost 5 bases and the J gene lost 0 bases, with 9 bases spanning the gap. Looked up from germline, CDR1 is LNHDA and CDR2 is SQIVND (reference sequence). The CDR3 region is CASSPIGSTDTQYF. The CDR3 DNA reads TGTGCCAGTAGTCCCATTGGGAGCACAGATACGCAGTATTTT.

This clonotype was detected ten times or more. The V call is TRBV9, the J call TRBJ2-7; perhaps D is TRBD1 or TRBD2 (5 bases each). Germline V gene data show CDR1 as SGDLS and CDR2 as YYNGEE. Trimming stripped 5 bases from V and 3 bases from J, with 9 bases between. The CDR3 covers 12 residues. In DNA, the CDR3 is TGTGCCAGCAGAGGGGACGGCTACGAGCAGTACTTC. Protein: CASRGDGYEQYF.

This clonotype appeared many times. The chain is built from TRBV12-3 or TRBV12-4 and TRBJ2-5; D might be TRBD2 (6 bases). The V end was cut by 3 bases, the J end by 5 bases, with 10 bases between. The CDR3 loop spans 13 amino acids. In DNA, the CDR3 is TGTGCCAGCAGTTTGCTAGCGCGGGAGACCCAGTACTTC. It codes for CASSLLARETQYF.

The V call is TRBV27, the J call TRBJ1-5; D unresolved. This CDR3 is 14 amino acids long. Trimming left V 8 bases short and J 0 bases short, with 11 bases between. Germline V gene lookup returns CDR1 MNHEY and CDR2 SMNVEV (reference sequence). CDR3 sequence (DNA): TGTGCCAGCCGAACACAATATAGCAATCAGCCCCAGCATTTT. This sequence encodes CASRTQYSNQPQHF.

This clonotype was detected only a few times. V usage is TRBV5-6 and J usage is TRBJ2-1; TRBD2 agrees at 8 bases. V lost 2 bases to trimming and J lost 6 bases; unmatched junction nucleotides: 10. In germline, CDR1 is SGHDT, CDR2 YYEEEE. The CDR3 is 16 amino acids. Here the CDR3 DNA reads TGTGCCAGCAGCTTAGCACTAGCGGTCGGTTTCAATGAGCAGTTCTTC. It codes for CASSLALAVGFNEQFF. The complete variable domain, with remaining parts taken from reference TRBV5-6 and TRBJ2-1, reads DAGVTQSPTHLIKTRGQQVTLRCSPKSGHDTVSWYQQALGQGPQFIFQYYEEEERQRGNFPDRFSGHQFPNYSSELNVNALLLGDSALYLCASSLALAVGFNEQFFGPGTRLTVL.

This clonotype was counted a few times. This chain connects TRBV5-5 to TRBJ2-1, with D possibly TRBD2 on 5 matching bases. The CDR3 runs to 16 residues. Trimming pared 4 bases from V and 8 bases from J, leaving 22 bases between. Germline CDR1 and CDR2: SGHKS and YYEKEE (reference sequence). CDR3 protein: CASSKTSVGLFDEQFF. CDR3 coding DNA: TGTGCCAGCAGCAAAACTAGTGTTGGCTTGTTTGATGAGCAGTTCTTC.

This clonotype was found a few times. This sequence joins TRBV4-1 and TRBJ1-6, with 9 bases fitting TRBD1. Germline CDR1 reads MGHRA; CDR2 reads YSYEKL. The CDR3 runs 16 residues. The trim removed 0 bases at V and 10 bases at J, leaving 7 bases unmatched. The CDR3 DNA reads TGCGCCAGCAGCCAAGAACAGGGACAGGGAGGATCACCCCTCCACTTT. The encoded protein is CASSQEQGQGGSPLHF.

The sample holds a few counts of this clonotype. V and J are TRBV2 and TRBJ2-1, with D possibly TRBD2 on 6 matching bases. V lost 7 bases and J lost 5, with 18 bases in between. The V gene's germline CDR1 is SNHLY and CDR2 FYNNEI. CDR3 length: 15 amino acids. CDR3 sequence: CASTPRSGRDNEQFF. CDR3 DNA: TGTGCCAGCACCCCTCGAAGCGGGCGCGACAATGAGCAGTTCTTC.

The rearrangement joins TRBV7-9 to TRBJ2-7, with 7 bases matching TRBD1. This CDR3 comprises 14 residues. V lost 5 bases to trimming and J lost 2 bases; unmatched junction nucleotides: 6. Germline V gene data show CDR1 as SEHNR and CDR2 as FQNEAQ (reference sequence). CDR3 in DNA: TGTGCCAGCAGCCAGCCAGACAGGGCCTACGAGCAGTACTTC. This gives the protein CASSQPDRAYEQYF.